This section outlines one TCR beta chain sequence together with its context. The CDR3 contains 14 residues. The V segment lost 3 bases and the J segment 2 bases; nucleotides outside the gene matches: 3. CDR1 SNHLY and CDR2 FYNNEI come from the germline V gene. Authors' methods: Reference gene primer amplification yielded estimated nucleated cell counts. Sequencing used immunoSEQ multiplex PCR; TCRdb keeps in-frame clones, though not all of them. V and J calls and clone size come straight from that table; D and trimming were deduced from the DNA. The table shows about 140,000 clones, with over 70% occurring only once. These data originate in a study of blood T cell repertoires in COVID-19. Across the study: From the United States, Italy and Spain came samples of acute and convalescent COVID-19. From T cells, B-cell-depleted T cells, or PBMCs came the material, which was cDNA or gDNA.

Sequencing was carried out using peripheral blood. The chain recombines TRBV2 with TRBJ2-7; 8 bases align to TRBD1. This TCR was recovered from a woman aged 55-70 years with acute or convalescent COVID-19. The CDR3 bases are TGTGCCAGCAGTGACTTGGACAGGGCCTACGAGCAGTACTTC. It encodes CASSDLDRAYEQYF.